Below are 5 T cell receptor beta chains sequenced from a single sample in a study of regulatory T cells in long-lasting Graves disease. This sample's time point: persistent/refractory GD, antithyroid drugs over 5 years with positive TRAb. Following extraction of RNA from PBMCs, that RNA was used to make the TCR library. To make TCR beta libraries, researchers used iRepertoire HTBI primers and Arm-PCR of CDR3 regions. One entry per CDR3 protein, called by TCRdb with MiXCR from the multiplex PCR reads. Of fewer than 550,000 distinct CDR3 sequences listed, about 22% were seen once; the top ten hold roughly 7%. The source material was peripheral blood mononuclear cells (PBMCs), sampled when the disease was refractory, from a patient treated with antithyroid drugs. The receptors were sampled from a female donor with Graves disease.

This clonotype occurred a few times. The rearrangement uses TRBV5-1 and TRBJ2-7; 8 bases match TRBD2. V gave up 7 bases and J gave up 4 bases; unmatched junction bases: 13. This CDR3 is 15 amino acids long. Germline CDR1 reads SGHRS; CDR2 reads YFSETQ. CDR3 sequence: CASRLGSGGLYEQYF. The DNA for the CDR3 is TGCGCCAGCCGCCTCGGGTCGGGGGGGCTTTACGAGCAGTACTTC.

This clonotype was seen more than once but under ten times. The V call is TRBV20-1, the J call TRBJ1-5, with no clear D. This CDR3 has 14 residues. Germline V lookup: CDR1 DFQATT, CDR2 SNEGSKA (reference sequence). The V end was cut by 6 bases, the J end by 5 bases, with 17 bases between. DNA of the CDR3: TGCAGTGCGAGATTAGGCAGCCTCTATCAGCCCCAGCATTTT. This translates into CSARLGSLYQPQHF.

This clonotype was detected ten times or more. The chain carries TRBV11-2 and TRBJ2-5, with 8 bases fitting TRBD2. The germline V gene has CDR1 SGHAT and CDR2 FQNNGV. The CDR3 contains 15 residues. V shed 8 bases, J shed 2 bases, and the junction held 10 bases outside the gene matches. CDR3 region: CASAPIGGVQETQYF. CDR3 DNA: TGTGCCAGCGCCCCCATCGGGGGGGTTCAAGAGACCCAGTACTTC.

The chain links TRBV19 to TRBJ2-7; 9 positions match TRBD2. CDR3 length: 15 amino acids. Trimming took 2 bases from V and 0 from J; bases not matched to a gene: 2. Germline V gene sequence: CDR1 LNHDA, CDR2 SQIVND (reference sequence). The CDR3 coding sequence is TGTGCCAGTAGTATATCTAGCGGGGACTCCTACGAGCAGTACTTC. It translates to CASSISSGDSYEQYF.

In this sample, this clonotype turned up many times. V is TRBV28 and J is TRBJ2-3; D is unresolved. Germline V lookup: CDR1 MDHEN, CDR2 SYDVKM. CDR3 size: 11 residues. The germline V and J ends were trimmed by 6 bases and 3 bases, with 4 bases remaining between them. CDR3 in amino acids: CASRVTDTQYF. The CDR3 bases are TGTGCCAGCAGGGTGACAGATACGCAGTATTTT.